The clone carrying this T cell receptor (beta chain) was detected only a few times. Its target is unknown. The sample comes from a study of cytomegalovirus exposure and HLA in healthy donors. Turning to the study itself: Early released data had tens of millions of unique TCRs, all coming from HLA-typed donors.

Study-wide results and caveats: Analysis was carried out at a later point, and it linked a missense DCLRE1C variant to TCR beta V- and J-gene trimming. Clonal expansion, a later analysis showed, was greater in HLA-associated TCR beta chains than in equally common others.

Despite likely unrecorded immune exposures, the donors were nominally healthy at the time of sampling. It was with 60 Vbeta and 13 Jbeta primers that the PCR ran. Measured with immunoSEQ multiplex PCR; TCRdb has only the in-frame clones, and not every one. This sample carries some 120,000 clones, over 65% of them seen once, and the ten largest clones take 3.4%. CDR3 length equals 17 residues. Germline CDR1 reads MDHEN; CDR2 reads SYDVKM. V lost 5 bases to trimming and J lost 0 bases, with 17 bases between them. This sequence originates from a man aged 25-45 years in good health and CMV-seronegative. Sequencing was done on a sample of PBMCs. The chain is built from TRBV28 and TRBJ1-5; D not certain. The chain's CDR3 is CASSPQRVTNSNQPQHF. For the CDR3, the DNA is TGTGCCAGCAGTCCCCAGCGCGTTACTAATAGCAATCAGCCCCAGCATTTT.